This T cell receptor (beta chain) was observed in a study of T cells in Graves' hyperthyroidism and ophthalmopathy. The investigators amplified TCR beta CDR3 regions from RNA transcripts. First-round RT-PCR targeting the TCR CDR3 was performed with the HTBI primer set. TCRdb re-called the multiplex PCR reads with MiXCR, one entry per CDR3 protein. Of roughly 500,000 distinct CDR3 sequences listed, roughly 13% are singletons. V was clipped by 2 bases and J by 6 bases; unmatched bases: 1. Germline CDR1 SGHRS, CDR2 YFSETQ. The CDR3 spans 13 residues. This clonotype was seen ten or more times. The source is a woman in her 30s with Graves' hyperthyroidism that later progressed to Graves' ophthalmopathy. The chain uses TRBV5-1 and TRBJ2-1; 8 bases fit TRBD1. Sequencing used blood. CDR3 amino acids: CASSFTGGNEQFF. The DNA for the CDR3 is TGCGCCAGCAGCTTCACAGGGGGCAATGAGCAGTTCTTC. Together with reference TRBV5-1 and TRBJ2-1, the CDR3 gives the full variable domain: KAGVTQTPRYLIKTRGQQVTLSCSPISGHRSVSWYQQTPGQGLQFLFEYFSETQRNKGNFPGRFSGRQFSNSRSEMNVSTLELGDSALYLCASSFTGGNEQFFGPGTRLTVL.